Below are 20 T cell receptor beta chains sequenced from a single sample in a study of blood T cell repertoires in COVID-19. The repertoire was sequenced with immunoSEQ multiplex PCR; TCRdb's copy has only in-frame clones and lacks some. The data hold 100,000 or so clones, with 80% to 95% observed a single time. Sequenced: peripheral blood. Receptor source: a man between 50 and 59 years old with active COVID-19.

The chain combines TRBV7-2 with TRBJ2-1; D possibly corresponds to TRBD2 (6 bases). V dropped 5 bases and J dropped 9 bases, with 17 bases sitting between them. CDR3 length: 14 amino acids. CDR1 is SGHTA and CDR2 is FQGNSA in the germline V gene. The CDR3 here is CASSPAGRDSEQFF. CDR3 in DNA: TGTGCCAGCAGCCCCGCCGGGCGGGATAGTGAGCAGTTCTTC.

The chain couples TRBV28 to TRBJ2-7, with D perhaps TRBD1 (6 bases). The CDR3 is 14 residues long. Trimming shortened V by 5 bases and J by 5 bases, and 16 bases separated the two germline ends. The V gene's germline CDR1 is MDHEN and CDR2 SYDVKM. The DNA of the CDR3 is TGTGCCAGCAGTCTACTCCAGGGGTTCCACGAGCAGTACTTC. Amino acid sequence: CASSLLQGFHEQYF.

V and J are TRBV27 and TRBJ2-7, with TRBD2 as a possible D gene (6 bases). The V end lost 2 bases, the J end lost 6 bases, and 11 bases lay between the germline ends. The CDR3 contains 13 residues. The germline V gene encodes CDR1 MNHEY and CDR2 SMNVEV (reference sequence). CDR3 sequence: CASSLVVGGEQYF. CDR3 DNA: TGTGCCAGCAGTTTAGTCGTCGGGGGCGAGCAGTACTTC.

This chain links TRBV30 with TRBJ2-1; a weak D match, TRBD2 (5 bases). Germline CDR1 reads GTSNPN; CDR2 reads SVGIG (reference sequence). V lost 4 bases to trimming and J lost 5 bases, with 18 bases between them. The CDR3 has 15 residues. In nucleotides, the CDR3 is TGTGCCTGGACCACTAAACTAGTTGGGAACAATGAGCAGTTCTTC. Protein product: CAWTTKLVGNNEQFF.

The chain recombines TRBV19 with TRBJ2-5; TRBD1 aligns across 9 bases. Germline V gene lookup returns CDR1 LNHDA and CDR2 SQIVND (reference sequence). The ends lost 3 bases at V and 3 bases at J; junction bases unmatched: 5. The CDR3 length is 15 residues. The CDR3 nucleotides are TGTGCCAGTAGTATTACGGGGACAGGGAAAGAGACCCAGTACTTC. Residues: CASSITGTGKETQYF.

V is TRBV28 and J is TRBJ2-2; D gene uncertain. The CDR3 is 13 residues long. The germline V gene encodes CDR1 MDHEN and CDR2 SYDVKM. Trimming took off 3 bases at V and 0 bases at J, with 2 bases between the two ends. In nucleotides, the CDR3 is TGTGCCAGCAGTTTCTCGAACACCGGGGAGCTGTTTTTT. This sequence encodes CASSFSNTGELFF.

This clone was counted once. The chain carries TRBV24-1 and TRBJ2-1; 8 positions match TRBD2. Germline V CDR1 and CDR2: KGHDR, SFDVKD. This CDR3 contains 18 residues. J was trimmed by 5 bases and V by 4 bases; bases with no gene match: 15. Here the CDR3 reads CATSDSAGVTTPNNEQFF. The CDR3 nucleotides read TGTGCCACCAGTGACTCAGCGGGAGTCACAACACCTAACAATGAGCAGTTCTTC.

The genes are TRBV3-1 (or the pseudogene TRBV3-2) and TRBJ2-1, with TRBD2 matching over 9 bases. The CDR3 contains 19 residues. Germline V gene lookup returns CDR1 LGHDT and CDR2 YNNKEL (reference sequence). J was trimmed by 0 bases and V by 5 bases; bases with no gene match: 14. CDR3 bases: TGTGCCAGCAGCGAAGGGACTAGCTACGGACAAAGCTCCTACAATGAGCAGTTCTTC. Its protein product is CASSEGTSYGQSSYNEQFF.

The chain has TRBV11-2 and TRBJ1-4; 9 bases agree with TRBD1. The germline V gene encodes CDR1 SGHAT and CDR2 FQNNGV. The CDR3 is made up of 14 amino acids. The V and J ends lost 5 bases and 6 bases, in that order; junction bases with no gene match: 4. The CDR3 region is CASSRTGEHEKLFF. DNA of the CDR3: TGTGCCAGCAGCCGGACAGGGGAGCATGAAAAACTGTTTTTT.

The chain recombines TRBV30 with TRBJ1-2; no clear D. Germline lookup yields CDR1 GTSNPN and CDR2 SVGIG (reference sequence). Trimming pared 6 bases from V and 5 bases from J, leaving 13 bases between. This CDR3 spans 12 amino acids. In DNA form, the CDR3 reads TGTGCCTGCCCGAGAGGGCAGTATGGCTACACCTTC. It codes for CACPRGQYGYTF.

The chain is built from TRBV7-3 and TRBJ2-3; the D gene is possibly TRBD2 (5 bases). V was shortened by 5 bases and J by 1 base, with 13 bases between the two germline ends. Germline V gene sequence: CDR1 SGHTA, CDR2 FQGTGA. CDR3 length: 15 amino acids. The CDR3 reads CASSPLWGGTDTQYF. The CDR3 DNA follows: TGTGCCAGCAGCCCCCTTTGGGGAGGCACAGATACGCAGTATTTT. The whole variable domain, remainder taken from reference TRBV7-3 and TRBJ2-3, is GAGVSQTPSNKVTEKGKYVELRCDPISGHTALYWYRQSLGQGPEFLIYFQGTGAADDSGLPNDRFFAVRPEGSVSTLKIQRTERGDSAVYLCASSPLWGGTDTQYFGPGTRLTVL.

The chain carries TRBV5-1 and TRBJ2-7; weak D call: TRBD2 (6 bases). Trimming stripped 1 base from V and 0 bases from J, with 11 bases between. The V gene's germline CDR1 is SGHRS and CDR2 YFSETQ. This CDR3 is 15 amino acids long. CDR3 sequence reads: CASSLIAGSSYEQYF. CDR3 DNA: TGCGCCAGCAGCTTGATAGCCGGGAGCTCCTACGAGCAGTACTTC. The variable domain in full, with the rest retrieved from reference TRBV5-1 and TRBJ2-7, is KAGVTQTPRYLIKTRGQQVTLSCSPISGHRSVSWYQQTPGQGLQFLFEYFSETQRNKGNFPGRFSGRQFSNSRSEMNVSTLELGDSALYLCASSLIAGSSYEQYFGPGTRLTVT.

This clone was detected a few times. The chain couples TRBV27 to TRBJ1-2, with 10 bases identical to TRBD1. CDR3 length: 14 residues. Germline CDR1 reads MNHEY; CDR2 reads SMNVEV (reference sequence). The ends lost 6 bases at V and 8 bases at J; junction bases unmatched: 9. CDR3 coding DNA: TGTGCCAGCAGGGAGGGGACAGGGGCGGACGGCTACACCTTC. It specifies CASREGTGADGYTF.

The chain carries TRBV7-2 and TRBJ1-1; D is perhaps TRBD1 (5 bases). The CDR3 covers 16 residues. Per the germline V gene, CDR1 is SGHTA and CDR2 is FQGNSA. With 3 bases removed from V and 1 base from J, the gap between germline ends came to 15 bases. Here the CDR3 reads CASSFYRKGENTEAFF. The CDR3 DNA follows: TGTGCCAGCAGCTTCTACAGAAAAGGGGAGAACACTGAAGCTTTCTTT.

The CDR3 DNA sequence: TGCGCCAGCGGTGTAGCGGGGACCTACAATGAGCAGTTCTTC. Translated: CASGVAGTYNEQFF. The chain couples TRBV4-1 to TRBJ2-1, with TRBD2 matching over 8 bases. There are 14 residues in the CDR3. Germline assignment: CDR1 MGHRA and CDR2 YSYEKL. V was clipped by 8 bases and J by 2 bases; unmatched bases: 5.

The J gene is TRBJ1-1, the V gene TRBV25-1, with D maybe TRBD1 (5 bases). V was trimmed by 4 bases and J by 4 bases, leaving 13 bases between them. In germline, CDR1 is MGHDK, CDR2 SYGVNS. The CDR3 has 14 residues. CDR3 in amino acids: CASSGPLGGTEAFF. CDR3 bases: TGTGCCAGCAGTGGGCCCTTGGGGGGCACTGAAGCTTTCTTT. Full variable domain (rest looked up from reference TRBV25-1 and TRBJ1-1): EADIYQTPRYLVIGTGKKITLECSQTMGHDKMYWYQQDPGMELHLIHYSYGVNSTEKGDLSSESTVSRIRTEHFPLTLESARPSHTSQYLCASSGPLGGTEAFFGQGTRLTVV.

This chain joins TRBV4-1 and TRBJ2-1; 13 positions agree with TRBD2. From germline, CDR1 is MGHRA and CDR2 YSYEKL. The ends lost 0 bases at V and 8 bases at J; junction bases unmatched: 4. The CDR3 extends over 16 amino acids. For the CDR3, the DNA is TGCGCCAGCAGCCAAGAACTAGCGGGAGGGCCGGATGAGCAGTTCTTC. It yields the protein CASSQELAGGPDEQFF.

J is TRBJ2-2 and V is TRBV6-1; D may be TRBD1 (6 bases). V was shortened by 3 bases and J by 3 bases, with 11 bases between the two germline ends. The CDR3 totals 15 residues. Germline CDR1 MNHNS, CDR2 SASEGT. The CDR3 loop reads CASSDRGPHTGELFF. CDR3 nucleotides: TGTGCCAGCAGTGACAGGGGACCACACACCGGGGAGCTGTTTTTT.

This sequence joins TRBV6-4 and TRBJ2-1; weak D call: TRBD2 (5 bases). Looked up from germline, CDR1 is MRHNA and CDR2 is SNTAGT. V lost 5 bases, J lost 8 bases, and 13 bases lay in between. CDR3 length: 13 residues. The CDR3 DNA reads as TGTGCCAGCAGTCGGGATCTCCGGGATGAGCAGTTCTTC. Residues: CASSRDLRDEQFF.

The chain is built from TRBV6-5 and TRBJ1-2; a possible D gene is TRBD1 (5 bases). The V and J ends lost 6 bases and 4 bases respectively, with 15 bases between them. The germline V gene has CDR1 MNHEY and CDR2 SVGAGI. This CDR3 region has 14 residues. The CDR3 nucleotides read TGTGCCAGCAGGGAGTACAGGCGAGGCTATGGCTACACCTTC. Encoded protein: CASREYRRGYGYTF.